These T cell receptor beta chains were read from a single sample in a study of OX40 agonist ivuxolimab in advanced cancers. The repertoire was sequenced with immunoSEQ multiplex PCR; TCRdb's copy has only in-frame clones and lacks some. The sample contains roughly 63,000 clones, roughly 87% of which appear only once. Sequenced material: CD4+ or CD8+ T cells sorted from blood, taken in a trial of the OX40 agonist ivuxolimab. The receptors come from an adult with an advanced solid tumor such as melanoma, head and neck, liver or kidney cancer. Each CDR3 is given with its conserved first and last residue. A D gene is named only where the DNA matches it firmly. Rows may omit the clone size; those that give it use once, few, many or a size class.

CDR3nt: TGTGCCAGCAGTTACGAGGGTACAGGTAACAATGAGCAGTTCTTC
CDR3aa: CASSYEGTGNNEQFF
v_gene: TRBV6-6
j_gene: TRBJ2-1
d_gene: NA
abundance: once

CDR3nt: TGTGCCAGCAGCTTCCGGACAGGTACCGGGGAGCTGTTTTTT
CDR3aa: CASSFRTGTGELFF
v_gene: TRBV5-6
j_gene: TRBJ2-2
d_gene: TRBD1
abundance: NA

CDR3nt: TGTGCCAGCAGCTCGGCAGGGTATACTGAAGCTTTCTTT
CDR3aa: CASSSAGYTEAFF
v_gene: TRBV11-2
j_gene: TRBJ1-1
d_gene: NA
abundance: NA

CDR3nt: TGCGCCAGCAGTCGAAGGGACAGGGCCTCTAACAATGAGCAGTTCTTC
CDR3aa: CASSRRDRASNNEQFF
v_gene: TRBV10-1
j_gene: TRBJ2-1
d_gene: TRBD1
abundance: NA

CDR3nt: TGTGCCAGCAGCCCTTCCGGGGCGAACACCGGGGAGCTGTTTTTT
CDR3aa: CASSPSGANTGELFF
v_gene: TRBV2
j_gene: TRBJ2-2
d_gene: NA
abundance: NA

CDR3nt: TGTGCCCGACAGGGGAATCACTATGAGCAGTTCTTC
CDR3aa: CARQGNHYEQFF
v_gene: TRBV30
j_gene: TRBJ2-1
d_gene: TRBD1
abundance: once

CDR3nt: TGTGCCAGCACAGTCGTTCAGGGCTACACCTTC
CDR3aa: CASTVVQGYTF
v_gene: TRBV2
j_gene: TRBJ1-2
d_gene: NA
abundance: NA

CDR3nt: TGTGCCAGCAGTTACTGGGGCAAGAACACTGAAGCTTTCTTT
CDR3aa: CASSYWGKNTEAFF
v_gene: TRBV6-5
j_gene: TRBJ1-1
d_gene: NA
abundance: once

CDR3nt: TGTGCCAGCAGTTTATGGGGGGCAACTAATGAAAAACTGTTTTTT
CDR3aa: CASSLWGATNEKLFF
v_gene: TRBV27
j_gene: TRBJ1-4
d_gene: NA
abundance: NA

CDR3nt: TGTGCCAGCAGCGGTGGGACTAGCGAAGAGACCCAGTACTTC
CDR3aa: CASSGGTSEETQYF
v_gene: TRBV9
j_gene: TRBJ2-5
d_gene: TRBD2
abundance: NA

CDR3nt: TGTGCCAGCGGCCCCGGATTTGGACCGAACACTGAAGCTTTCTTT
CDR3aa: CASGPGFGPNTEAFF
v_gene: TRBV7-8
j_gene: TRBJ1-1
d_gene: NA
abundance: NA

CDR3nt: TGTGCCAGCAGTGAGGGTCAGGGGTGGAACACTGAAGCTTTCTTT
CDR3aa: CASSEGQGWNTEAFF
v_gene: TRBV6-1
j_gene: TRBJ1-1
d_gene: NA
abundance: once

CDR3nt: TGTGCCAGCAGTGTGCGGCAGGACAATCAGCCCCAGCATTTT
CDR3aa: CASSVRQDNQPQHF
v_gene: TRBV6-1
j_gene: TRBJ1-5
d_gene: NA
abundance: NA

CDR3nt: TGCGCCAGCAGCCAAAGCTCCGGGGAGCTGTTTTTT
CDR3aa: CASSQSSGELFF
v_gene: TRBV4-1
j_gene: TRBJ2-2
d_gene: NA
abundance: NA

CDR3nt: TGCGCCAGCAGCGACCAAACGGGGGCGCAGCAGTTCTTC
CDR3aa: CASSDQTGAQQFF
v_gene: TRBV5-1
j_gene: TRBJ2-1
d_gene: NA
abundance: NA

CDR3nt: TGTGCCAGCAGCTATTCCGGGGAAGAGACCCAGTACTTC
CDR3aa: CASSYSGEETQYF
v_gene: TRBV7-3
j_gene: TRBJ2-5
d_gene: NA
abundance: NA

CDR3nt: TGTGCTAGTGGTTTGGGGCCGGTCACTGAAGCTTTCTTT
CDR3aa: CASGLGPVTEAFF
v_gene: TRBV12-5
j_gene: TRBJ1-1
d_gene: NA
abundance: NA

CDR3nt: TGTGCCAGCAGCTTAGGGGTCGGGCAAGCAGATACGCAGTATTTT
CDR3aa: CASSLGVGQADTQYF
v_gene: TRBV7-9
j_gene: TRBJ2-3
d_gene: NA
abundance: NA

CDR3nt: TGTGCCTGGAGTCCCCAGGGTTACGAGCAGTACTTC
CDR3aa: CAWSPQGYEQYF
v_gene: TRBV30
j_gene: TRBJ2-7
d_gene: NA
abundance: NA

CDR3nt: TGCGCCAGCAGCCAAAAGATAGTAGCGGCCGGGGAGCTGTTTTTT
CDR3aa: CASSQKIVAAGELFF
v_gene: TRBV4-1
j_gene: TRBJ2-2
d_gene: NA
abundance: NA

CDR3nt: TGTGCCAGCTCACCGGACAGGAGTAGCGACATTCAGTACTTC
CDR3aa: CASSPDRSSDIQYF
v_gene: TRBV18
j_gene: TRBJ2-4
d_gene: TRBD1
abundance: once

CDR3nt: TGTGCCAGCAGCCCGGGGAGGGACGGATCACCCCTCCACTTT
CDR3aa: CASSPGRDGSPLHF
v_gene: TRBV6-5
j_gene: TRBJ1-6
d_gene: NA
abundance: NA

CDR3nt: TGTGCCATCAGTGATAGGGGACAGGGTAATTCACCCCTCCACTTT
CDR3aa: CAISDRGQGNSPLHF
v_gene: TRBV10-3
j_gene: TRBJ1-6
d_gene: TRBD1
abundance: few

CDR3nt: TGTGCCAGCAGCTTGGACCAGGGGGCCTACGAGCAGTACTTC
CDR3aa: CASSLDQGAYEQYF
v_gene: TRBV5-4
j_gene: TRBJ2-7
d_gene: TRBD1
abundance: NA

CDR3nt: TGTGCCAGCAGGGCCCCACAGGGGTTCGAAGACAGCAATCAGCCCCAGCATTTT
CDR3aa: CASRAPQGFEDSNQPQHF
v_gene: TRBV27
j_gene: TRBJ1-5
d_gene: TRBD1
abundance: NA

CDR3nt: TGTGCCAGCAGCTTAGCCGGGACAAACAATCAGCCCCAGCATTTT
CDR3aa: CASSLAGTNNQPQHF
v_gene: TRBV7-2
j_gene: TRBJ1-5
d_gene: NA
abundance: once

CDR3nt: TGTGCCATCAGTGAGTCAACAGGACTAGCGGGGATGGCCACCGGGGAGCTGTTTTTT
CDR3aa: CAISESTGLAGMATGELFF
v_gene: TRBV10-3
j_gene: TRBJ2-2
d_gene: TRBD2
abundance: NA

CDR3nt: TGTGCCAGCAGCTTAACAGGACCGATGAGTCATGGCTACACCTTC
CDR3aa: CASSLTGPMSHGYTF
v_gene: TRBV7-3
j_gene: TRBJ1-2
d_gene: NA
abundance: NA

CDR3nt: TGTGCCAGCAGCCTGGCCCGGGAAGATGAGCAGTTCTTC
CDR3aa: CASSLAREDEQFF
v_gene: TRBV16
j_gene: TRBJ2-1
d_gene: NA
abundance: NA

CDR3nt: TGCGCCAGCAGCCCAGAGGGAAGTGGAGCTTTCTTT
CDR3aa: CASSPEGSGAFF
v_gene: TRBV5-1
j_gene: TRBJ1-1
d_gene: NA
abundance: NA

CDR3nt: TGTGCCAGCAGCCTCCGGGGCGGGGGGCATATGGATACGCAGTATTTT
CDR3aa: CASSLRGGGHMDTQYF
v_gene: TRBV28
j_gene: TRBJ2-3
d_gene: TRBD2
abundance: NA

CDR3nt: TGTGCCAGCAGTGTAAGGGACGACACTGAAGCTTTCTTT
CDR3aa: CASSVRDDTEAFF
v_gene: TRBV6-1
j_gene: TRBJ1-1
d_gene: NA
abundance: NA

CDR3nt: TGTGCCAGCAGCCAAGGCCCCTCACTAGCGGGGGGGCCTGAGCAGTTCTTC
CDR3aa: CASSQGPSLAGGPEQFF
v_gene: TRBV11-2
j_gene: TRBJ2-1
d_gene: TRBD2
abundance: NA

CDR3nt: TGTGCCAGCAGTTTAGCCCCGGCCTATAGCAATCAGCCCCAGCATTTT
CDR3aa: CASSLAPAYSNQPQHF
v_gene: TRBV28
j_gene: TRBJ1-5
d_gene: NA
abundance: once

CDR3nt: TGTGCCAGCAGCGCGACAGGGACGGACACTGAAGCTTTCTTT
CDR3aa: CASSATGTDTEAFF
v_gene: TRBV7-8
j_gene: TRBJ1-1
d_gene: TRBD1
abundance: few

CDR3nt: TGCGCCAGCAGCTTCTGGCCGGAGAAAGAGACCCAGTACTTC
CDR3aa: CASSFWPEKETQYF
v_gene: TRBV5-1
j_gene: TRBJ2-5
d_gene: NA
abundance: NA

CDR3nt: TGTGCCAGCAGCCTTTCTAGTTTGGGGAACACAGATACGCAGTATTTT
CDR3aa: CASSLSSLGNTDTQYF
v_gene: TRBV9
j_gene: TRBJ2-3
d_gene: NA
abundance: once

CDR3nt: TGTGCCAGCAGCCGTAGATTGGACAGGCCGAACACTGAAGCTTTCTTT
CDR3aa: CASSRRLDRPNTEAFF
v_gene: TRBV11-2
j_gene: TRBJ1-1
d_gene: TRBD1
abundance: NA

CDR3nt: TGCGCCAGCAGCCAAGGAGGGACAGGGAGATGGGAGACCCAGTACTTC
CDR3aa: CASSQGGTGRWETQYF
v_gene: TRBV4-3
j_gene: TRBJ2-5
d_gene: TRBD1
abundance: once

CDR3nt: TGTGCCAGCAGCCCTGACACTGCGGAAGCTTTCTTT
CDR3aa: CASSPDTAEAFF
v_gene: TRBV7-6
j_gene: TRBJ1-1
d_gene: NA
abundance: NA

CDR3nt: TGTGCCAGCAGTGCCAGCGGGGCCGAATACAATGAGCAGTTCTTC
CDR3aa: CASSASGAEYNEQFF
v_gene: TRBV2
j_gene: TRBJ2-1
d_gene: TRBD2
abundance: NA

CDR3nt: TGTGCCATCAGGGGGGAGCCCAGCACTGAAGCTTTCTTT
CDR3aa: CAIRGEPSTEAFF
v_gene: TRBV10-3
j_gene: TRBJ1-1
d_gene: NA
abundance: NA

CDR3nt: TGTGCCAGCAGCGAGGGGGGCCTCACAGATACGCAGTATTTT
CDR3aa: CASSEGGLTDTQYF
v_gene: TRBV9
j_gene: TRBJ2-3
d_gene: NA
abundance: NA

CDR3nt: TGTGCCAGCAGTTTGGACAGGGCCTACAATGAGCAGTTCTTC
CDR3aa: CASSLDRAYNEQFF
v_gene: TRBV28
j_gene: TRBJ2-1
d_gene: TRBD1
abundance: NA

CDR3nt: TGTGCCAGCAGCCCGGGGGGTGGAGATACGCAGTATTTT
CDR3aa: CASSPGGGDTQYF
v_gene: TRBV11-2
j_gene: TRBJ2-3
d_gene: TRBD2
abundance: NA

CDR3nt: TGTGCCAGTAGTTTGTTCACTGAAGCTTTCTTT
CDR3aa: CASSLFTEAFF
v_gene: TRBV19
j_gene: TRBJ1-1
d_gene: NA
abundance: NA

CDR3nt: TGTGCCAGCAGCGAGCGGGGGCTGAGCACTGAAGCTTTCTTT
CDR3aa: CASSERGLSTEAFF
v_gene: TRBV9
j_gene: TRBJ1-1
d_gene: NA
abundance: NA

CDR3nt: TGTGCCAGCAGCTTTTCGAAGGGGGCAGGCTACACCTTC
CDR3aa: CASSFSKGAGYTF
v_gene: TRBV11-3
j_gene: TRBJ1-2
d_gene: TRBD1
abundance: NA